This passage covers 15 T cell receptor beta chains from one sample sequenced in a study of blood T cells in healthy people across ages. The authors ran a second PCR of about 7 to 12 cycles using a sample-barcoded 5' primer and a J-beta primer mix. TCRdb fed the 5' RACE reads into MiXCR, producing one record per CDR3 protein. Of roughly 800,000 distinct CDR3 sequences listed, 20% to 30% are singletons. These same data were also listed under a study on T cells of mothers and their children.

The sequencing input was blood. These receptors were obtained from a boy between 10 and 17 years old in good health.

This clonotype occurred a few times. The V and J genes are TRBV2 and TRBJ2-2; D might be TRBD2 (6 bases). The V and J ends lost 1 base and 7 bases respectively, with 10 bases between them. This CDR3 is built from 14 residues. The germline V gene has CDR1 SNHLY and CDR2 FYNNEI. The CDR3 region has the DNA TGTGCCAGCAGTGAAGTTGGGGGAGGCGGGGAGCTGTTTTTT. Protein product: CASSEVGGGGELFF.

This clonotype was observed a handful of times. The chain couples TRBV3-1 to TRBJ2-6; TRBD1 aligns across 7 bases. Germline-derived CDR1 and CDR2 are LGHDT and YNNKEL (reference sequence). V lost 4 bases to trimming and J lost 1 base; unmatched junction nucleotides: 7. The CDR3 contains 17 residues. CDR3 residues: CASSLRGPLSGANVLTF. CDR3 nucleotides: TGTGCCAGCAGCCTTAGGGGGCCCCTATCTGGGGCCAACGTCCTGACTTTC. The whole variable domain, remainder taken from reference TRBV3-1 and TRBJ2-6, is DTAVSQTPKYLVTQMGNDKSIKCEQNLGHDTMYWYKQDSKKFLKIMFSYNNKELIINETVPNRFSPKSPDKAHLNLHINSLELGDSAVYFCASSLRGPLSGANVLTFGAGSRLTVL.

This clonotype occurred a few times. The V and J genes are TRBV29-1 and TRBJ1-2; D perhaps matches TRBD1 (5 bases). Germline V gives CDR1 SQVTM, CDR2 ANQGSEA. Trimming left V 4 bases short and J 4 bases short, with 10 bases between. The CDR3 is 12 residues long. The CDR3 DNA reads as TGCAGCGTTGGGGGGGACGGCTATGGCTACACCTTC. It specifies CSVGGDGYGYTF.

This chain uses TRBV27 with TRBJ2-1; weak D call: TRBD2 (5 bases). The CDR3 sequence is 15 residues long. CDR1 and CDR2 from the germline V gene are MNHEY and SMNVEV (reference sequence). The ends were cut back, 4 bases at V and 1 base at J, with 11 bases in the middle. CDR3 DNA sequence: TGTGCCAGCAGTTACGGCGAGGGTTCCTACAATGAGCAGTTCTTC. This sequence encodes CASSYGEGSYNEQFF.

The chain has TRBV29-1 and TRBJ2-7; 9 nucleotides agree with TRBD2. Trimming cost V 8 bases and J 0 bases; bases outside gene matches: 2. This CDR3 region has 12 residues. Per the germline V gene, CDR1 is SQVTM and CDR2 is ANQGSEA. The CDR3, as DNA: TGCAGCACGCGGGGGGGCTCCTACGAGCAGTACTTC. Translating gives CSTRGGSYEQYF.

This clonotype has just a few counts. The CDR3 is CASSPLDRGGTEAFF. CDR3 DNA sequence: TGTGCCAGCAGCCCCCTGGACAGGGGGGGGACTGAAGCTTTCTTT. This chain connects TRBV4-2 to TRBJ1-1, with TRBD1 matching 10 bases. CDR1 is LGHNA, CDR2 YNFKEQ, per germline. This CDR3 region has 15 residues. J was trimmed by 5 bases and V by 4 bases; bases with no gene match: 7.

This clonotype was detected only a few times. The CDR3 is CASSSPRGGAPSLLNEQFF. The CDR3 bases are TGTGCCAGCAGCTCACCGAGGGGGGGGGCGCCTTCTCTGCTCAATGAGCAGTTCTTC. The chain uses TRBV7-9 and TRBJ2-1, with D tentatively TRBD2 (7 bases). V was shortened by 4 bases and J by 6 bases, with 28 bases between the two germline ends. This CDR3 region has 19 residues. Germline loops: CDR1 SEHNR, CDR2 FQNEAQ (reference sequence).

The V and J genes are TRBV6-5 and TRBJ2-3; 9 bases map to TRBD2. The CDR3 is made up of 15 amino acids. Trimming removed 8 bases from V and 2 bases from J; junction bases left unmatched: 8. Germline V gene lookup returns CDR1 MNHEY and CDR2 SVGAGI. CDR3 sequence: CASSSGGYSTDTQYF. The CDR3 region has the DNA TGTGCCAGCTCAAGCGGGGGGTACTCCACAGATACGCAGTATTTT.

On this clonotype: The junction departs from germline at one end; a sequencing error may be responsible. V is TRBV7-2 and J is TRBJ1-4; 7 nucleotides align to TRBD1. The length of the CDR3 is 15 residues. CDR1 and CDR2 from the germline V gene are SGHTA and FQGNSA. The CDR3 DNA sequence: TGTGCCGGCAGCTTAGACAGGGCCCTTAAGGAAAAACTGTTTTTT. Amino acids: CAGSLDRALKEKLFF.

This clonotype turned up a few times. The rearrangement uses TRBV11-2 and TRBJ2-5; D not resolved. The J call is in doubt because the DNA end fits TRBJ2-1 better. CDR1 and CDR2 (germline): SGHAT, FQNNGV. The CDR3 is 14 amino acids. Here the CDR3 reads CASSLERTHNEQFF. The CDR3 region has the DNA TGTGCCAGCAGCTTAGAACGTACTCACAATGAGCAGTTCTTC.

This clonotype was found a few times. The junction shows a germline mismatch at one end, possibly a read error. CDR3 in amino acids: CASSLAKTIHF. CDR3 bases: TGTGCCAGCAGCTTAGCGAAAACAATCCACTTC. The rearrangement uses TRBV7-2 and TRBJ2-5; D unresolved. This CDR3 has 11 residues. Germline V lookup: CDR1 SGHTA, CDR2 FQGNSA.

J is TRBJ1-3 and V is TRBV25-1; 9 positions match TRBD1. The CDR3 spans 18 residues. Per germline, CDR1 MGHDK and CDR2 SYGVNS. The trim removed 3 bases at V and 3 bases at J, leaving 12 bases unmatched. CDR3 sequence: CASSDQNRDRENGNTIYF. The CDR3 DNA reads TGTGCCAGCAGTGACCAGAACCGGGACAGGGAGAATGGAAACACCATATATTTT.

This clonotype was seen a few times. The chain uses TRBV5-1 and TRBJ2-3; 12 nucleotides align to TRBD2. V dropped 4 bases and J dropped 1; count of bases not matched to a gene: 10. The germline V gene encodes CDR1 SGHRS and CDR2 YFSETQ. The CDR3 totals 18 residues. The CDR3 coding sequence is TGCGCCAGCAGCCCGGGGGGCAGGACTAGCGGGGGCACAGATACGCAGTATTTT. It yields the protein CASSPGGRTSGGTDTQYF.

This clonotype was found a few times. The rearrangement uses TRBV2 and TRBJ1-4; 10 positions match TRBD1. The trim removed 8 bases at V and 2 bases at J, leaving 11 bases unmatched. From germline, CDR1 is SNHLY and CDR2 FYNNEI. The CDR3 is made up of 17 amino acids. The CDR3 nucleotides are TGTGCCAGCGCCGGGACAGGGGTACTATCCACTAATGAAAAACTGTTTTTT. Translated, it gives CASAGTGVLSTNEKLFF.

This clonotype was seen only a few times. This sequence joins TRBV6-1 and TRBJ2-4; D ambiguous. The V end was cut by 3 bases, the J end by 11 bases, with 11 bases between. CDR1 is MNHNS, CDR2 SASEGT, per germline. The CDR3 is 12 residues long. The CDR3: CASSDPEVLQYF. DNA of the CDR3: TGTGCCAGCAGTGACCCCGAGGTCCTTCAGTACTTC.